This TCR beta chain is from a study of blood T cell repertoires in COVID-19. Germline V CDR1 and CDR2: GTSNPN, SVGIG (reference sequence). The CDR3 has 13 residues. The V gene end was trimmed by 1 base and the J gene end by 5 bases; junction bases not matched to a gene: 3. This clone has a single count. Libraries were prepared by immunoSEQ multiplex PCR; TCRdb keeps only in-frame clonotypes and omits some of them. The sample carries some 200,000 clones, roughly four fifths recorded once. The chain is built from TRBV30 and TRBJ2-7; 9 bases fit TRBD1. This TCR was recovered from a woman between 40 and 50 years old with acute COVID-19. Sequencing was performed on PBMCs or T cells enriched from blood (not recorded which). CDR3 sequence reads: CAWSGGTGNEQYF. CDR3 coding DNA: TGTGCCTGGAGTGGGGGGACAGGGAACGAGCAGTACTTC.